Given below is one T cell receptor beta chain in context. Its antigen remains undetermined. No base quality information exists; no much larger clone differs at one position. The data were taken from a study of early T cells in non-severe SARS-CoV-2 infection (dated by TCRdb to the early 2020s). With respect to the entire study: Because TCR sequencing relied on bulk RNA taken from unsorted whole blood, pairing of alpha and beta chains was not possible.

The germline V gene sets CDR1 to MNHEY and CDR2 to SVGEGT. Cut back by 2 bases and 5 bases, the V and J ends lie 23 bases apart. Inclusive of the bounding cysteine and phenylalanine, the CDR3 is 18 residues long. The retained sequence is limited to the CDR3, 54 bases, with the frame set at the first base. Findings and caveats that apply to the study as a whole: Matching against VDJdb was skewed toward anti-spike CD8 responses, likely underestimated virus-specific expansions, and missed private and CD4 specificities.

This was a case-control study nested in a cohort of healthcare workers in London, UK, who had nasopharyngeal swab PCR tests and blood samples taken every week. Healthcare workers were recruited during the week of the UK lockdown, between 23 and 31 March 2020, and followed weekly for up to roughly 15 weeks. Library preparation employed 5' RACE. The run used a NextSeq 500. In the TCR library protocol, unique molecular identifiers were attached to individual cDNA molecules to correct for PCR bias and sequencing error. TCR alpha and beta chains were both sequenced, and the abundances of alpha and beta sequences in each sample were closely correlated with each other. As for the original processing: V gene, J gene and CDR3 annotation of TCR sequences was performed with Decombinator V4. TCRs were defined as expanded if a significant change between any two time points was detected under a Poisson model with p below 0.0001. TCR abundances were normalised to the total number of TCRs sequenced per sample and expressed as counts per million. TRAV1-2 paired with TRAJ12, TRAJ20 or TRAJ33 defined MAIT TCRs, while TRAV10 paired with TRAJ18 defined iNKT TCRs. A search of VDJdb, accessed on 1 November 2021, was run for TCRs annotated to CMV, EBV and SARS-CoV-2, with TCRs annotated for multiple antigens excluded. The raw public reads went through TCRdb reprocessing: fastp at Q25, MiXCR clone calling, in-frame beta chains kept. Records with the same CDR3 protein are collapsed into one entry carrying the most frequent genes and DNA. The V and J calls and clone size are TCRdb's, not the authors'. The sample records about 99,000 distinct CDR3 sequences, about 15% of which are singletons. Roughly 1.3% of the sample comes from the top ten.

The TCR was taken from an adult who was a healthcare worker with PCR-confirmed SARS-CoV-2 infection or an uninfected control (not recorded which). Sample: whole blood. Recombination joined TRBV6-2 or TRBV6-3 with TRBJ2-3; a tentative D call is TRBD1 (6 bases match). This receptor has the CDR3 CASSYPVPYRERKDTQYF. The nucleotide sequence is given as TGTGCCAGCAGTTACCCCGTACCCTACAGGGAGAGGAAAGATACGCAGTATTTT.